This TCR beta chain derives from a study of Ad26.COV2.S vaccination and SARS-CoV-2 variants. Assay used: immunoSEQ multiplex PCR; TCRdb lists only in-frame clones, some missing. The table includes about 680,000 clones, more than 70% detected once. Trimming stripped 2 bases from V and 1 base from J, with 12 bases between. The CDR3 is 16 amino acids. Germline lookup yields CDR1 MNHNY and CDR2 SVGAGI (reference sequence). Noted treatment: over 15 received Ad26.COV2.S at low or high dose, single or two shots; 5 received placebo; per-sample allocation not given. Repertoires come from day 63 after the first vaccine or placebo injection.

This material consisted of peripheral blood, taken in a trial of Ad26.COV2.S vaccine versus placebo. This receptor was taken from a person between 18 and 65 years old who received the Ad26.COV2.S COVID-19 vaccine or a placebo. V gene TRBV6-6 combines with J gene TRBJ1-3, with D tentatively TRBD1 (5 bases). This CDR3 is CASSYAAGWSGNTIYF. The CDR3 bases are TGTGCCAGCAGTTACGCAGCAGGGTGGTCTGGAAACACCATATATTTT.